A single T cell receptor beta chain is shown here with its context. The sample originates from a study of CD8 T cells in Susac syndrome. Sequencing of TCR beta covered CD8+ and CD4+ T cells obtained from blood. The V gene lost 8 bases and the J gene lost 7 bases, with 27 bases spanning the gap. CDR3 length: 17 residues. Germline V gene lookup returns CDR1 MDHEN and CDR2 SYDVKM. Random hexamers were used to reverse transcribe the RNA input (roughly 0.5 to 1 ug). Amplification of TCR beta CDR3 by immunoSEQ multiplex PCR spanned 54 Vbeta and 13 Jbeta. TCRdb recomputed calls from the immunoSEQ multiplex PCR reads with MiXCR, one row per CDR3 protein. The sample has 330,000 or so distinct CDR3 sequences, roughly 85% seen once.

This TCR was sampled from a human donor with multiple sclerosis. V usage is TRBV28 and J usage is TRBJ2-1, with D possibly being TRBD2 (5 bases). The sequencing sample was made of CD8+ T cells from PBMCs. Written as DNA, the CDR3 is TGTGCCAGCGGTCCCCCCGGTATGAGGTCCCCGGGGAATGAGCAGTTCTTC. Protein sequence: CASGPPGMRSPGNEQFF.